This T cell receptor beta chain is from a study of T cell clusters in autoimmune cytopenias (dated by TCRdb to the late 2010s). Study-level background: A mean age of around 56 years and a median age of approximately 59 years were recorded for the healthy donor controls, of whom about half of the roughly 43 were female. For primary cytopenia, the controls were about 26 age-matched healthy donors, and for secondary cytopenia, the controls were more than twelve age-matched CLL patients. The median TRB sequencing depth was approximately 52,000 reads per sample, and the median number of distinct TRB clonotypes was roughly 2,400 per sample. Alongside healthy, CLL and autoimmune hepatitis controls, autoimmune cytopenia patients had their peripheral blood TRB and IGH repertoires sequenced at active disease and again during treatment follow-up. The study aimed to test whether autoimmune cytopenia patients carry a disease-specific immune repertoire signature usable as a blood-based biomarker. Repertoires from autoimmune hepatitis patients were compared with those of about two dozen healthy donors matched for age and sex.

What the authors observed across the whole study: A lack of physiological T cell clusters in primary autoimmune cytopenia patients was suggested by GLIPH, as 51 clusters were found to be exclusive to healthy donors versus 17 exclusive to patients. Healthy donors showed about 3-fold more exclusive TRB clusters than active autoimmune hepatitis patients, consistent with an autoimmunity-wide signature. The T cell clusters were defined only in silico, and the functional role of the clusters still needed to be validated experimentally. TRB repertoire shifts, with less even repertoires observed in secondary cytopenia and CLL, were mostly attributed to lymphoma bias rather than autoimmunity. The cluster-lack signature was not seen for secondary cytopenia versus CLL, apparently masked by the dominant lymphoma-associated repertoire.

For each sample, TRB amplification used 200 to 250 ng of peripheral blood genomic DNA, equal to approximately 37,500 genome equivalents. A count is missing, but by frequency this clonotype is medium-sized (0.01 to 0.1%). The antigen it binds to is not known. Taken from cysteine to phenylalanine, the CDR3 has 12 residues. The entry carries no DNA sequence. Looking up the germline V gene (reference sequence) yields CDR1 LNHNV and CDR2 YYDKDF. TRB rearrangements were amplified by multiplex PCR following a touch-down protocol, with the TRB-A and TRB-B primer pools mixed in one tube. Illumina adapters and sample indices were attached to the amplicons through two consecutive PCR reactions using Phusion HS II polymerase. After gel purification with the NucleoSpin Gel and PCR Clean-up kit, the amplicons were quantified by Qubit and checked for quality on an Agilent 2100 Bioanalyzer. Sequencing of the libraries was done on an Illumina MiSeq with 600-cycle, single-indexed, paired-end runs. Turning to the authors' computational methods: Alignment and assembly of TRB reads were performed with MiXCR version 2.1.12 and the default MiXCR reference library. Each unique CDR3 nucleotide sequence defined a clone, and only productive sequences with at least two reads were analysed. Repertoire diversity was assessed by alpha-parameterized diversity profiles (alpha 0 to 5), including Shannon (alpha 1) and Simpson (alpha 2) indices, computed with an R script. Combinatorial TRB VJ usage was computed with the tcR package and compared between cohorts by principal component analysis with ade4. GLIPH was used to cluster TCRbeta CDR3s in pairs of cohorts matched for age and read depth, and a Wilcoxon test was used to compare cluster frequencies. TCRdb reprocessed the public reads and reports one entry per CDR3 protein sequence, without DNA. It is TCRdb's table, rather than the study itself, that gives the V and J calls and clone size. The table of this sample itemizes 10,000 to 11,000 distinct CDR3 sequences. Approximately 4.7% of the sample is taken by the ten largest.

These data were likewise used in another study, on T cell repertoires in aging, cancer and after chemotherapy. Per the second study: Six donor age groups were covered, ranging from 30 or younger up to 70 or older, and each group contained at least three individuals. Control TCR repertoires from healthy donors were recorded over several months to years, and clear clonal overlap was observed across re-sampling. The complete dataset included some 10 million TCR reads. Untreated patients with hematological or solid cancers showed significantly lower blood TCR diversity and higher clonality than age-matched healthy donors. In healthy donors, the decline in TCR diversity with age was mainly explained by loss of richness, whereas in cancer patients loss of evenness was also found to contribute. In both cancer cohorts, median generation probability rose over the chemotherapy interval, which suggests that the repertoire was reconstituted through rebound thymic output. According to the authors, the repertoire data do not permit conclusions about immunological memory after chemotherapy. The study profiled peripheral blood TCR beta repertoires from healthy donors and cancer patients to examine immunoaging and T cell reconstitution after chemotherapy. Alongside some 96 healthy donors serving as a reference group, the cohort included some 220 cancer patients, of whom roughly 90 had hematological cancers and more than 110 had solid cancers. MiXCR versions 2.12 and 3.0.5 were used to process the TRB sequences. The repertoire metrics were Shannon diversity, evenness, clonality (defined as one minus evenness), and alpha-parameterized diversity profiles covering alpha 0 to 5. Generation probabilities of clones in paired pre- and post-chemotherapy samples were computed with the IGoR algorithm.

The chain links TRBV15 with TRBJ1-1. The sample was peripheral blood. The receptor comes from a human donor in good health. CDR3 loop: CATSRDQTQAFF.